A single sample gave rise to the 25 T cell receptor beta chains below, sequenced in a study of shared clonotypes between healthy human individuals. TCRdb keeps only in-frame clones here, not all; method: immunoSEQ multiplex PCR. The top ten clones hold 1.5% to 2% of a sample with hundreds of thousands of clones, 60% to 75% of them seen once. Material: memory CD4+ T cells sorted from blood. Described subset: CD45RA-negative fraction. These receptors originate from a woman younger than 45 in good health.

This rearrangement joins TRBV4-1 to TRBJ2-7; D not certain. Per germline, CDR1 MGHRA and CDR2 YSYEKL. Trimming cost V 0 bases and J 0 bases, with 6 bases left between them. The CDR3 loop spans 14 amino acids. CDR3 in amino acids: CASSQDQSSYEQYF. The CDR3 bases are TGCGCCAGCAGCCAAGATCAGTCCTCCTACGAGCAGTACTTC.

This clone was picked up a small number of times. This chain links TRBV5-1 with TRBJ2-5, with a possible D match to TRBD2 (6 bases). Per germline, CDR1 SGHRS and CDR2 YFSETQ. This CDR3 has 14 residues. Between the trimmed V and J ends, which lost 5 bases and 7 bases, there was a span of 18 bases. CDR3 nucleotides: TGCGCCAGCAGATTAGACTGGAGGGCGGGGACCCAGTACTTC. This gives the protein CASRLDWRAGTQYF. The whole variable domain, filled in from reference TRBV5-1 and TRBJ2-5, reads KAGVTQTPRYLIKTRGQQVTLSCSPISGHRSVSWYQQTPGQGLQFLFEYFSETQRNKGNFPGRFSGRQFSNSRSEMNVSTLELGDSALYLCASRLDWRAGTQYFGPGTRLLVL.

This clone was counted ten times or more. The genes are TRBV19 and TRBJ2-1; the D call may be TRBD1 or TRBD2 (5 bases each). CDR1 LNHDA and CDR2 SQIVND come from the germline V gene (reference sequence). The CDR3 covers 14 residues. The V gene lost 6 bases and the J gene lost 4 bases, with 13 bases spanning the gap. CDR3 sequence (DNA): TGTGCCAGTAGACAGGCCGGGGAATACAATGAGCAGTTCTTC. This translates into CASRQAGEYNEQFF.

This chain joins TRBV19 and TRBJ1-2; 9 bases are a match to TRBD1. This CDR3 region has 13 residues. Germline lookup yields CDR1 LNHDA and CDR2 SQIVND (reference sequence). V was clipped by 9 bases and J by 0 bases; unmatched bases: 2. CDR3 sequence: CASRQGANYGYTF. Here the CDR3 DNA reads TGTGCCAGCCGACAGGGGGCTAACTATGGCTACACCTTC.

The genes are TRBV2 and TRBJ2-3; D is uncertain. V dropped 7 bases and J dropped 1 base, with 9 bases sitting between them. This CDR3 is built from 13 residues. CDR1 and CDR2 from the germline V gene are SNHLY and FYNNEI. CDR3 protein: CASMFRRTDTQYF. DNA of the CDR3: TGTGCCAGCATGTTTCGTCGCACAGATACGCAGTATTTT.

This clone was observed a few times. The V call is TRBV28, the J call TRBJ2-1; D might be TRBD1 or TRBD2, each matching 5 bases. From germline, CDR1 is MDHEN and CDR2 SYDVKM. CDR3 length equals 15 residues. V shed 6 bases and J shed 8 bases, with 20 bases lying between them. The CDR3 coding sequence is TGTGCCAGCAGAGAGGGGCCCGGGGCGGGCGATGAGCAGTTCTTC. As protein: CASREGPGAGDEQFF.

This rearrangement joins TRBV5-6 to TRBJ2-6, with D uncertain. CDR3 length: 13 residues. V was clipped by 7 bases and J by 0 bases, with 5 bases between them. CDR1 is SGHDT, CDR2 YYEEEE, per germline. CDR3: CASDNSGANVLTF. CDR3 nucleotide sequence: TGTGCCAGCGATAACTCTGGGGCCAACGTCCTGACTTTC.

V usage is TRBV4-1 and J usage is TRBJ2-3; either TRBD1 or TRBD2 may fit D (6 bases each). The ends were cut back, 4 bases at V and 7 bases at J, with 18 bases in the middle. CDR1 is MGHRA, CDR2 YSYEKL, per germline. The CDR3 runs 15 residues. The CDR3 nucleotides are TGCGCCAGCAGCCCGGGGGCAGGGGTTGTAAATACGCAGTATTTT. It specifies CASSPGAGVVNTQYF.

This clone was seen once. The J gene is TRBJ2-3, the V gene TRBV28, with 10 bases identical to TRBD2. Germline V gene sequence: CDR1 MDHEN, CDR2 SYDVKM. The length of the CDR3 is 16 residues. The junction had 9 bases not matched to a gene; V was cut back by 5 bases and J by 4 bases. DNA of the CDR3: TGTGCCAGCAGTCCCCTGCAGCGGGAGGGCCCAGATACGCAGTATTTT. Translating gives CASSPLQREGPDTQYF.

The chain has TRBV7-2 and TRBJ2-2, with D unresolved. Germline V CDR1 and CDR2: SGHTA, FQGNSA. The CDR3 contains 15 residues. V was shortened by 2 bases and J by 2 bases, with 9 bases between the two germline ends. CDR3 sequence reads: CASSLTAYNTGELFF. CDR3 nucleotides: TGTGCCAGCAGCTTAACAGCGTATAACACCGGGGAGCTGTTTTTT. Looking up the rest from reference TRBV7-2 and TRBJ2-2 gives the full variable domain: GAGVSQSPSNKVTEKGKDVELRCDPISGHTALYWYRQSLGQGLEFLIYFQGNSAPDKSGLPSDRFSAERTGGSVSTLTIQRTQQEDSAVYLCASSLTAYNTGELFFGEGSRLTVL.

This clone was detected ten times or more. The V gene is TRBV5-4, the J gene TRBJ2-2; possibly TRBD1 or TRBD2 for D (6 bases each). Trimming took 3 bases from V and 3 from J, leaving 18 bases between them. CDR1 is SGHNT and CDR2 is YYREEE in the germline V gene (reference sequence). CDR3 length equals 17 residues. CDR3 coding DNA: TGTGCCAGCAGCTCCAGGGATGGGGGGCAACACACCGGGGAGCTGTTTTTT. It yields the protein CASSSRDGGQHTGELFF.

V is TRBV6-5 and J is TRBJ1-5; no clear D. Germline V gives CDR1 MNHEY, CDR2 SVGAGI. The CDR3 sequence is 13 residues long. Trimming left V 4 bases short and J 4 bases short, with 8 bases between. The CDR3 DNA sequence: TGTGCCAGCAGTTTACAGCAAAATCAGCCCCAGCATTTT. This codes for CASSLQQNQPQHF.

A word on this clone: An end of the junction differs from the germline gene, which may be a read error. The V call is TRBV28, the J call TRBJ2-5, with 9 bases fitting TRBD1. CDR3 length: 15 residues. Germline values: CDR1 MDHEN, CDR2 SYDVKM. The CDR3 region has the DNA TGTGCCAGCAGCCACGGACAGGGGACTGATCGAACTCCGAACTTC. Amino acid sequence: CASSHGQGTDRTPNF.

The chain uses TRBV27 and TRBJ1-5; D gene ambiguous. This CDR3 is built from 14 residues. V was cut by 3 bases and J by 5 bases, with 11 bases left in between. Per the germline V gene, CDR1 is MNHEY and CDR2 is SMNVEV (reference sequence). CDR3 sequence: CASSLRDSDQPQHF. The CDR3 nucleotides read TGTGCCAGCAGTTTGAGGGATTCAGATCAGCCCCAGCATTTT.

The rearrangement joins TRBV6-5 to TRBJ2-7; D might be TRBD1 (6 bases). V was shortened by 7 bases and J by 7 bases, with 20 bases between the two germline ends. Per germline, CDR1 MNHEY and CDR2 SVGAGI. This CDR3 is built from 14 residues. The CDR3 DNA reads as TGTGCCAGCAAACCCACCCAGGGGTCGGGTGAGCAGTACTTC. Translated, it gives CASKPTQGSGEQYF.

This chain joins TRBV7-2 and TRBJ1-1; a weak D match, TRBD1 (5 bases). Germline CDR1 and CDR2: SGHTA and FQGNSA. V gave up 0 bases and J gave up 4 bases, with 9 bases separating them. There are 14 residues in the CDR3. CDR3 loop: CASSLAGVGTEAFF. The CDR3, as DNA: TGTGCCAGCAGCTTAGCGGGGGTGGGCACTGAAGCTTTCTTT. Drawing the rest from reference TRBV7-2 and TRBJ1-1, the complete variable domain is GAGVSQSPSNKVTEKGKDVELRCDPISGHTALYWYRQSLGQGLEFLIYFQGNSAPDKSGLPSDRFSAERTGGSVSTLTIQRTQQEDSAVYLCASSLAGVGTEAFFGQGTRLTVV.

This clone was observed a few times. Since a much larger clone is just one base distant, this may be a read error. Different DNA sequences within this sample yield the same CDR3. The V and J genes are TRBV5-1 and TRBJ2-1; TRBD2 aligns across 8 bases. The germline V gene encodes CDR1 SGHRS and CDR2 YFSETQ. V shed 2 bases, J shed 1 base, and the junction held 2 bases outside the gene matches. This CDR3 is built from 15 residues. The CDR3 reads CASSLASGSYNEQFF. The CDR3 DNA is TGCGCCAGCAGCTTAGCTAGCGGGTCCTACAATGAGCAGTTCTTC.

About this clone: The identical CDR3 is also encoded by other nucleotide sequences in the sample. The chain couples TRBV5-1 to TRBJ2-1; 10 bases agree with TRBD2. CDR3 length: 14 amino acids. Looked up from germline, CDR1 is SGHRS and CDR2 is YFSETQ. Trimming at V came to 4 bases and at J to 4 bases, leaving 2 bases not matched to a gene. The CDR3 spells CASSKAGGYNEQFF. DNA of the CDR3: TGCGCCAGCAGCAAAGCGGGGGGGTACAATGAGCAGTTCTTC.

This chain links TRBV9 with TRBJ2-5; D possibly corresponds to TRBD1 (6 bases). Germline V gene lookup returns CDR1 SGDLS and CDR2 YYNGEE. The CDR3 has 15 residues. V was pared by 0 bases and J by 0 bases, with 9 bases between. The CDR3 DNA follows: TGTGCCAGCAGCGTAGGAGGACAGTACCAAGAGACCCAGTACTTC. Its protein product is CASSVGGQYQETQYF.

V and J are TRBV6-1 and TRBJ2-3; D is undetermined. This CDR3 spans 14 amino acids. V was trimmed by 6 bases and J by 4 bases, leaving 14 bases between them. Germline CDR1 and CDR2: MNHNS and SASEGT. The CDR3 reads CASSRTGSSDTQYF. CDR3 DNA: TGTGCCAGCAGCCGAACTGGGTCCTCAGATACGCAGTATTTT.

This CDR3 reads CASSLVPASQETQYF. The CDR3 DNA follows: TGTGCCAGCAGTTTGGTCCCTGCCTCCCAAGAGACCCAGTACTTC. This sequence joins TRBV6-1 and TRBJ2-5; D unresolved. The V gene lost 5 bases and the J gene lost 1 base, with 14 bases spanning the gap. Germline CDR1 is MNHNS and CDR2 is SASEGT. This CDR3 is built from 15 residues.

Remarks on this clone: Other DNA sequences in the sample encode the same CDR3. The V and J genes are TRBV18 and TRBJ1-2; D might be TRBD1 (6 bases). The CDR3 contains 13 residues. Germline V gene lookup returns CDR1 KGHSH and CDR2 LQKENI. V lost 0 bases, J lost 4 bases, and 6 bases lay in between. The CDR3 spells CASSPPTGYGYTF. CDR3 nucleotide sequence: TGTGCCAGCTCACCACCGACAGGCTATGGCTACACCTTC.

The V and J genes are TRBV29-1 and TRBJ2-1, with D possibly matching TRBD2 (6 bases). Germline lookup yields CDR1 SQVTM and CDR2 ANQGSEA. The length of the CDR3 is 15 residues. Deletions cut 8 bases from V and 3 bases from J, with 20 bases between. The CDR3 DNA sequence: TGCAGCTTCTCCCGGGTGGGAGGACGCTACAATGAGCAGTTCTTC. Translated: CSFSRVGGRYNEQFF.

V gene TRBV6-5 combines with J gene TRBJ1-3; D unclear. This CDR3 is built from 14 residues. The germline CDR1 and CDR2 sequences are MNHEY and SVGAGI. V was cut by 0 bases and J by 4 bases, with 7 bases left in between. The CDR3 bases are TGTGCCAGCAGTTACTCACTGGAGGGAAACACCATATATTTT. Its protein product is CASSYSLEGNTIYF.

The CDR3 DNA follows: TGTGCCAGTAGTTCCGGGGGAGGCAGATTGCCAGATACGCAGTATTTT. This encodes CASSSGGGRLPDTQYF. The chain uses TRBV19 and TRBJ2-3, with D perhaps TRBD2 (6 bases). V dropped 5 bases and J dropped 4 bases, with 19 bases sitting between them. Germline values: CDR1 LNHDA, CDR2 SQIVND (reference sequence). This CDR3 spans 16 amino acids.